The present entry profiles one TCR beta chain with its context. Its antigen is not identified. The data were taken from a study of cytomegalovirus exposure and HLA in healthy donors. The study, taken as a whole, reports: Reports indicated that the classifier achieved high specificity and sensitivity in diagnosing cytomegalovirus status. Association of approximately 18,000 TCR beta sequences with HLA alleles was found at 0.05 false discovery rate in a later analysis. When the data were analyzed later, several of the most significant clusters appeared to be linked to common viral pathogens.

Germline trimming cut 8 bases from V and 3 bases from J; bases unmatched to any gene: 6. The V gene's germline CDR1 is LNHDA and CDR2 SQIVND (reference sequence). This CDR3 has 13 residues. The PCR employed 60 Vbeta primers together with 13 Jbeta primers. Authors' processing steps: A later analysis tallied approximately 78 million unique TCR beta chains, around 10 million of them shared. This table comes from immunoSEQ multiplex PCR, and its TCRdb copy is limited to in-frame clones, with some not included. V, J and clone size reflect that table, while D and trimming were determined from the DNA. The data show around 130,000 clones, with approximately 85% seen just once and over 6.5% held by the top ten.

The rearrangement joins TRBV19 to TRBJ2-7, with TRBD1 identical over 8 bases. The sequence came from a woman between 25 and 40 years old in good health and CMV-seropositive. The sample was PBMCs. CDR3 in DNA: TGTGCCAGTGGAGCAGGACAGGGCTACGAGCAGTACTTC. Its protein is CASGAGQGYEQYF. The full variable domain, completed using reference TRBV19 and TRBJ2-7, is DGGITQSPKYLFRKEGQNVTLSCEQNLNHDAMYWYRQDPGQGLRLIYYSQIVNDFQKGDIAEGYSVSREKKESFPLTVTSAQKNPTAFYLCASGAGQGYEQYFGPGTRLTVT.